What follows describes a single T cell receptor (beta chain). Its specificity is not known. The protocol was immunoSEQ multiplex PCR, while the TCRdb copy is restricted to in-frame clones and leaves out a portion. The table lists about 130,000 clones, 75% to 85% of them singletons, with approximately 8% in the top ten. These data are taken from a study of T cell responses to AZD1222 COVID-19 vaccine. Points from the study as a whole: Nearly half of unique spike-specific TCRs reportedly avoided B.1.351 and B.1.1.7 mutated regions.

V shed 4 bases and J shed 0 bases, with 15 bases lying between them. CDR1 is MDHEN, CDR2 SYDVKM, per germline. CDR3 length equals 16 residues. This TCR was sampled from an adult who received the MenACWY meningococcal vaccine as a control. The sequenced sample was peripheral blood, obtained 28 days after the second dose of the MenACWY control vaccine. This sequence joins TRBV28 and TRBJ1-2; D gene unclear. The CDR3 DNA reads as TGTGCCAGCAGTTCCCCGGACGGACGACCTAACTATGGCTACACCTTC. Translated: CASSSPDGRPNYGYTF.